This T cell receptor beta chain originates from a study of T cell repertoires in cytomegalovirus infection. About this clonotype itself: What it binds is unknown.

Findings and caveats of the study: What dominated the ex vivo response were HLA-C-restricted CMV-specific TCR beta clonotypes.

TCRdb reprocessed the reads via MiXCR and lists one record per CDR3 protein. Counted here are approximately 490,000 distinct CDR3 sequences, over 9% occurring once; the ten biggest clones make up approximately 10%. Trimming removed 3 bases from V and 2 bases from J, with 14 bases in between. The germline gives CDR1 KGHSH, CDR2 LQKENI. CDR3 length: 16 amino acids. Sequenced input: PBMCs. V usage is TRBV18 and J usage is TRBJ2-1, with D tentatively TRBD2 (6 bases). This receptor was obtained from a human donor in good health (CMV status not recorded). Some clones in this sample may be carry-over from other donors' samples. The CDR3 spells CASSPARKRAYNEQFF. CDR3 bases: TGTGCCAGCTCACCTGCCCGGAAGCGGGCCTACAATGAGCAGTTCTTC.